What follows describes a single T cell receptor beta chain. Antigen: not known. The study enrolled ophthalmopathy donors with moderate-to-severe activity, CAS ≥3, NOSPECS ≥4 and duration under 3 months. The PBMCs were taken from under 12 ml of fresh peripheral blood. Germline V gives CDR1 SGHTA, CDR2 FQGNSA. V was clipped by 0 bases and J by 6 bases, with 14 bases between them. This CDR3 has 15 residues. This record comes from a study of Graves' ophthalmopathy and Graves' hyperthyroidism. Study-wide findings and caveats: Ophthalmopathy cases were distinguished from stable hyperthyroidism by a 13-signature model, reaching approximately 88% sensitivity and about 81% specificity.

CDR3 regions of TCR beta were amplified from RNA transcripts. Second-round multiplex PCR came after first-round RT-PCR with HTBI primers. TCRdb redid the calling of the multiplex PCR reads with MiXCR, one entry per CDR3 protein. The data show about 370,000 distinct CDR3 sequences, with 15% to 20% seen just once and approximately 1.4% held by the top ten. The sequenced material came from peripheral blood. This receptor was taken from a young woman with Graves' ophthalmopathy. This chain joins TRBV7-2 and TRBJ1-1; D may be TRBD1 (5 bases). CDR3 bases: TGTGCCAGCAGCTTAGCGAGTCACAGGATACCTGAAGCTTTCTTT. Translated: CASSLASHRIPEAFF.